This T cell receptor beta chain was identified in a study of T cells in Graves' hyperthyroidism and ophthalmopathy. This clonotype showed up just once. From RNA transcripts, TCR beta CDR3 regions were amplified. First-round RT-PCR of the TCR CDR3 relied on the HTBI primer set. TCRdb analysed the multiplex PCR reads with MiXCR anew, one entry per CDR3 protein. The data contain some 720,000 distinct CDR3 sequences, about 16% of them seen just once; the ten biggest clones take up approximately 8.4%. The authors obtained PBMCs from more than 9.5 ml of fresh peripheral blood. The V gene's germline CDR1 is ENHRY and CDR2 SYGVKD. The CDR3 length is 18 residues. Trimming cost V 3 bases and J 0 bases; bases outside gene matches: 3.

The chain joins TRBV10-3 to TRBJ2-3; 16 bases match TRBD2. This clonotype was sampled from a man between 18 and 29 years old with Graves' hyperthyroidism. Sequencing used blood. This CDR3 reads CAISEPGLAGGSTDTQYF. The CDR3 bases are TGTGCCATCAGTGAACCGGGACTAGCGGGAGGGAGCACAGATACGCAGTATTTT.